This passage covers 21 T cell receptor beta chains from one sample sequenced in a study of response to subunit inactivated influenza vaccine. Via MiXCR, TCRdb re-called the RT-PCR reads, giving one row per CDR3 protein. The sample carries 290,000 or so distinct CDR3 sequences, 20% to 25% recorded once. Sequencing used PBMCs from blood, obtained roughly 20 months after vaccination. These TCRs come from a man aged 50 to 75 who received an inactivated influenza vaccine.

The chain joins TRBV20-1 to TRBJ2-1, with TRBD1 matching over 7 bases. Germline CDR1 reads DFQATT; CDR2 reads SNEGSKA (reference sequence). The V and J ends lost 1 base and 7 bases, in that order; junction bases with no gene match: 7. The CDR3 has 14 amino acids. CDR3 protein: CSARGAGGRNEQFF. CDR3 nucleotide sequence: TGCAGTGCTAGAGGGGCAGGGGGAAGGAATGAGCAGTTCTTC.

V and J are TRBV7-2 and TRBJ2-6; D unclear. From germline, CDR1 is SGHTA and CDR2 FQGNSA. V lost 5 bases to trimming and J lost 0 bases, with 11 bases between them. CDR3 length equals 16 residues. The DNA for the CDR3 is TGTGCCAGCAGCGTAGGACGGTACTCTGGGGCCAACGTCCTGACTTTC. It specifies CASSVGRYSGANVLTF.

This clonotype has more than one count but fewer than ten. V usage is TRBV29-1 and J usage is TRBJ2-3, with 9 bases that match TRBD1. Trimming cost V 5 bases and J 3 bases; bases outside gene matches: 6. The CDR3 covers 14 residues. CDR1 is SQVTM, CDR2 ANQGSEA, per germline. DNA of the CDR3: TGCAGCGTTTCCGGGACAGGGCTGACAGATACGCAGTATTTT. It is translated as CSVSGTGLTDTQYF.

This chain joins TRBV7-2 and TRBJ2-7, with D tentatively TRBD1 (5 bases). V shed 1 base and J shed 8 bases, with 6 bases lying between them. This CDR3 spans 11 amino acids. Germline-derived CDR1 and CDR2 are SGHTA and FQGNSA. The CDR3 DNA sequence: TGTGCCAGCAGCTTAGAGGGGAAGCAGTACTTC. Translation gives CASSLEGKQYF.

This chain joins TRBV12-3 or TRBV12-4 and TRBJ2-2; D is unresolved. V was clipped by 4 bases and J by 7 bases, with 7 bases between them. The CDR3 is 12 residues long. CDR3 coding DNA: TGTGCCAGCAGTTCTGAGTACGGGGAGCTGTTTTTT. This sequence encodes CASSSEYGELFF.

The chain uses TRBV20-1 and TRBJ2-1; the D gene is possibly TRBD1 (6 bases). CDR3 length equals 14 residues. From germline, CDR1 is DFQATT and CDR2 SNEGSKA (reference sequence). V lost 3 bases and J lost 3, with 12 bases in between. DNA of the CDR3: TGCAGTGCTAGCCTCAGGGGTTACTACAATGAGCAGTTCTTC. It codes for CSASLRGYYNEQFF.

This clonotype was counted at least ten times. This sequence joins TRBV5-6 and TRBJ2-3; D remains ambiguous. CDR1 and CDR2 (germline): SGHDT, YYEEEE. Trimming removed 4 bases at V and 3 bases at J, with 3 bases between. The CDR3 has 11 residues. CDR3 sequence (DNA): TGTGCCAGCAGCGTGACAGATACGCAGTATTTT. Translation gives CASSVTDTQYF.

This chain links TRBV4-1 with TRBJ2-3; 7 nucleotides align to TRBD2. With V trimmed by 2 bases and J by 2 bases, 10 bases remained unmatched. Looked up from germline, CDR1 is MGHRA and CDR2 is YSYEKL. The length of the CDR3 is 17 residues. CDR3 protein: CASSQQGRGVFTDTQYF. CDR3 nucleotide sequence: TGCGCCAGCAGCCAACAGGGCCGGGGGGTATTCACAGATACGCAGTATTTT.

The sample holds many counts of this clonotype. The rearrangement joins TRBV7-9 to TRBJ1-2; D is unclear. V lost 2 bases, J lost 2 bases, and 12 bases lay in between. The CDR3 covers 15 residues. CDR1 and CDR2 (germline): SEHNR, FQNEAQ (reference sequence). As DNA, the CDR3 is TGTGCCAGCAGCTTATCGTCAGCCGCCAACTATGGCTACACCTTC. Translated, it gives CASSLSSAANYGYTF.

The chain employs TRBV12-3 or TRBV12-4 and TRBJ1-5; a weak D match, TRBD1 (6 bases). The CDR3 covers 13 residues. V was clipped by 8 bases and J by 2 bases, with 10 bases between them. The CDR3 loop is CASGGGRNQPQHF. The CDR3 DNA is TGTGCCAGCGGAGGGGGGCGCAATCAGCCCCAGCATTTT.

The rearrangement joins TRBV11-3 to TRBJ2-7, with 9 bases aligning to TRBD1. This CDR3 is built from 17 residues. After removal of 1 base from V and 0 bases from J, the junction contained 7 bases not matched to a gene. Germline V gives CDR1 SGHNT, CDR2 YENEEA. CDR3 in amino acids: CASSLGSGTGSSYEQYF. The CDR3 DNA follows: TGTGCCAGCAGCTTAGGATCCGGGACAGGGAGCTCCTACGAGCAGTACTTC.

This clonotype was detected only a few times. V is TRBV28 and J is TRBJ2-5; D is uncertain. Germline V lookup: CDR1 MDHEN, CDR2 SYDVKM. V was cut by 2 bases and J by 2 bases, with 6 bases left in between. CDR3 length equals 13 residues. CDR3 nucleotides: TGTGCCAGCAGTTTAAGGCAGCAAGAGACCCAGTACTTC. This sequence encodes CASSLRQQETQYF.

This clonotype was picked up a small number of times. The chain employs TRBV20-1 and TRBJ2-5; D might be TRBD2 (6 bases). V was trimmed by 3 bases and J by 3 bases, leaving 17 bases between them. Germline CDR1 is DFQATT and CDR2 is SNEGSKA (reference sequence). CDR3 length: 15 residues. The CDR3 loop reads CSASGLGGQEETQYF. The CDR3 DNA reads TGCAGTGCTAGTGGCCTCGGGGGTCAGGAAGAGACCCAGTACTTC.

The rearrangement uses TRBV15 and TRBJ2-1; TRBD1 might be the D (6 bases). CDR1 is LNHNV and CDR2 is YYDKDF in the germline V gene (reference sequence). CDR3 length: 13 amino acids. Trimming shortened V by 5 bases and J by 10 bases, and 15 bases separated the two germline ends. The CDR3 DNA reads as TGTGCCACCAGCGCCAGACAGGAGGCCGAGCAGTTCTTC. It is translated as CATSARQEAEQFF.

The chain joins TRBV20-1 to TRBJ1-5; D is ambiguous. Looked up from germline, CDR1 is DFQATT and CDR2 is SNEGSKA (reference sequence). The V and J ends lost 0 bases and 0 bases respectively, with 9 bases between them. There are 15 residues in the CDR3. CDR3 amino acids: CSARDRRNSNQPQHF. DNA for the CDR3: TGCAGTGCTAGAGATCGCAGGAATAGCAATCAGCCCCAGCATTTT.

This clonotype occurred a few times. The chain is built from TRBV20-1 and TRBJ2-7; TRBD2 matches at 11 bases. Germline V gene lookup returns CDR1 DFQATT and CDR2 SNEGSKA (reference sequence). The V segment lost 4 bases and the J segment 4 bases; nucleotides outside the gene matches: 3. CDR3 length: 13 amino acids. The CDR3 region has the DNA TGCAGTGCTATGACTAGCGGGGTGTACGAGCAGTACTTC. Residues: CSAMTSGVYEQYF.

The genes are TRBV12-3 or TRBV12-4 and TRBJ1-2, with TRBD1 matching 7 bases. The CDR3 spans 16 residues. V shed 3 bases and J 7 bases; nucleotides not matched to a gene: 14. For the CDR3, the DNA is TGTGCCAGCAGTTTGAAGACAGGGCCCCTGGTCGGTGGCTACACCTTC. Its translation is CASSLKTGPLVGGYTF.

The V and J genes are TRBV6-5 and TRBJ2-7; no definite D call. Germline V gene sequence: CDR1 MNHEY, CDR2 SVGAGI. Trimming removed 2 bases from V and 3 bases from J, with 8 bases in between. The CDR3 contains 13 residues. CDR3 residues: CASSYRINYEQYF. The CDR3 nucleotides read TGTGCCAGCAGTTACAGAATAAACTACGAGCAGTACTTC.

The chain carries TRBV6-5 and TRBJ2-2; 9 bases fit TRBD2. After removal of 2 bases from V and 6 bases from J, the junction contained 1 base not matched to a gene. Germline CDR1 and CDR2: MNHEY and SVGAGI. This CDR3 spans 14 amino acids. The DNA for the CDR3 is TGTGCCAGCAGTTACATAGCGGGAGCCGGGGAGCTGTTTTTT. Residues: CASSYIAGAGELFF.

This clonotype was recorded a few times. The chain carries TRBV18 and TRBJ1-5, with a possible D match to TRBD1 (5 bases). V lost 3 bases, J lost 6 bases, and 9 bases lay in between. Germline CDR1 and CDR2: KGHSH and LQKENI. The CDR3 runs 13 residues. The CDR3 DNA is TGTGCCAGCTCACCTTCGGACACTCAGCCCCAGCATTTT. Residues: CASSPSDTQPQHF. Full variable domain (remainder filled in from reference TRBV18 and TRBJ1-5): NAGVMQNPRHLVRRRGQEARLRCSPMKGHSHVYWYRQLPEEGLKFMVYLQKENIIDESGMPKERFSAEFPKEGPSILRIQQVVRGDSAAYFCASSPSDTQPQHFGDGTRLSIL.

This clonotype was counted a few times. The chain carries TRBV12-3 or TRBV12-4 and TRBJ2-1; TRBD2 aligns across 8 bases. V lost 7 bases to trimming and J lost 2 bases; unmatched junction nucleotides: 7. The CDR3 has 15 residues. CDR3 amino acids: CASTPSGSTYNEQFF. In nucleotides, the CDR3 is TGTGCCAGCACCCCGAGCGGGAGTACCTACAATGAGCAGTTCTTC.